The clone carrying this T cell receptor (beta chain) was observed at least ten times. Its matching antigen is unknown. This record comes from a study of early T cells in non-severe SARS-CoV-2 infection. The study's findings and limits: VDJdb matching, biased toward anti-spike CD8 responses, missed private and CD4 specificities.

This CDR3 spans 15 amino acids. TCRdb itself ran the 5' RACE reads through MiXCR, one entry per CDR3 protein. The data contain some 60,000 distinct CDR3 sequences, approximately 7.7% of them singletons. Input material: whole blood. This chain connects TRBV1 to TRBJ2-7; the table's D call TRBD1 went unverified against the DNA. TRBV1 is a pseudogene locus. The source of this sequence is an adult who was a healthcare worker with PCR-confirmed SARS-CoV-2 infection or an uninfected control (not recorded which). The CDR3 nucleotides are TGCACCAGCAGCCATCACCTGCCTTGGGGGGACGAGCAGTACTTC. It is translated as CTSSHHLPWGDEQYF.